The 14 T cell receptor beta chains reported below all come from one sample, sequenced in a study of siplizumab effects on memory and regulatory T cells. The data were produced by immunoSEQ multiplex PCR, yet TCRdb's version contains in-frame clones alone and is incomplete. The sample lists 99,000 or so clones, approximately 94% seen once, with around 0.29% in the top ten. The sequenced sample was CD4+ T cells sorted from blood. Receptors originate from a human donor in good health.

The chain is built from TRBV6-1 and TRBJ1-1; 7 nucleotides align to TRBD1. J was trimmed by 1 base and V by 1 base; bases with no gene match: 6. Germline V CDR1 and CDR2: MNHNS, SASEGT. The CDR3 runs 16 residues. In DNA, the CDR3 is TGTGCCAGCAGTGAAGGAGGAGGGGGCGGGAACACTGAAGCTTTCTTT. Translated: CASSEGGGGGNTEAFF.

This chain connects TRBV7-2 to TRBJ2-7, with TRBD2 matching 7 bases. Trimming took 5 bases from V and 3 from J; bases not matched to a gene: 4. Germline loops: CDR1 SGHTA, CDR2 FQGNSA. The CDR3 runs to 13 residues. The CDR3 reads CASSQGLNYEQYF. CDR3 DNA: TGTGCCAGCAGCCAGGGACTAAACTACGAGCAGTACTTC.

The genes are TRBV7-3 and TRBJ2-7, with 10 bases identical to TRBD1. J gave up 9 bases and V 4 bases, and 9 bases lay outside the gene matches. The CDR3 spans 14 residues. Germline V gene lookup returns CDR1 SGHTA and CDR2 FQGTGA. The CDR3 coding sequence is TGTGCCAGCAGCTCCGGGACAGGGGCCGCCGCGCAGTACTTC. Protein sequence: CASSSGTGAAAQYF.

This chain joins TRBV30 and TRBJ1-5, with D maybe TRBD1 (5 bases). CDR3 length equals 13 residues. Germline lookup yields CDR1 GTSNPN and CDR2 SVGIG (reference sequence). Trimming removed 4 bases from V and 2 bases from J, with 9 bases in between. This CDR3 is CAWTAGGNQPQHF. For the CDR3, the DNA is TGTGCCTGGACGGCGGGGGGCAATCAGCCCCAGCATTTT.

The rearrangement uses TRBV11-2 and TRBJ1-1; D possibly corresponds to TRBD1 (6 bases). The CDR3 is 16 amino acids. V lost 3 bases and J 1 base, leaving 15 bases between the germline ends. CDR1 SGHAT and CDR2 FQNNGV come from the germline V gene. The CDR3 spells CASSFTTGQPNTEAFF. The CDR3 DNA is TGTGCCAGCAGCTTTACGACGGGACAACCGAACACTGAAGCTTTCTTT.

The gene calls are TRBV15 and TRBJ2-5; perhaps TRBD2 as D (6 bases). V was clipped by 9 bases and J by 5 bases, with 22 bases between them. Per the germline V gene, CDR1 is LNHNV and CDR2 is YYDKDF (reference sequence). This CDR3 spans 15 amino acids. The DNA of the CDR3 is TGTGCCACGTCCCAGGCGGGACTGGGGAAGGAGACCCAGTACTTC. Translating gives CATSQAGLGKETQYF.

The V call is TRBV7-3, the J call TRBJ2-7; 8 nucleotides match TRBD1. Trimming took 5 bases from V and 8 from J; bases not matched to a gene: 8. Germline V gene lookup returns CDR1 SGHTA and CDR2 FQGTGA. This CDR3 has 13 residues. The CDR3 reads CASSAGTGGQQYF. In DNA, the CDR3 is TGTGCCAGCAGCGCAGGGACAGGTGGACAGCAGTACTTC.

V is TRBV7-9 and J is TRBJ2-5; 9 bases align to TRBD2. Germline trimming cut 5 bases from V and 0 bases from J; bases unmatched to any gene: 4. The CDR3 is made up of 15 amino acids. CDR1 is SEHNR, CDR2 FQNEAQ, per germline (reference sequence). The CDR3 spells CASSRRTSDQETQYF. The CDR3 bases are TGTGCCAGCAGCCGTCGGACTAGCGACCAAGAGACCCAGTACTTC.

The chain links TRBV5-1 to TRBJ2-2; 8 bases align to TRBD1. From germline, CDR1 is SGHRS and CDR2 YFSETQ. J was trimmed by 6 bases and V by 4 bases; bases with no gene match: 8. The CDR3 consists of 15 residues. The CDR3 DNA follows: TGCGCCAGCAGCCTCCGGACACAGGGGGCCGGGGAGCTGTTTTTT. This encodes CASSLRTQGAGELFF.

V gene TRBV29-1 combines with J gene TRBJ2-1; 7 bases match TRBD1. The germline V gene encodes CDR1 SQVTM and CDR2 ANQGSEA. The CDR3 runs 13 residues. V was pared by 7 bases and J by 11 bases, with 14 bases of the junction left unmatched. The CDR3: CSAVSGTAMQQFF. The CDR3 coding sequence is TGCAGCGCGGTTTCCGGGACAGCAATGCAGCAGTTCTTC.

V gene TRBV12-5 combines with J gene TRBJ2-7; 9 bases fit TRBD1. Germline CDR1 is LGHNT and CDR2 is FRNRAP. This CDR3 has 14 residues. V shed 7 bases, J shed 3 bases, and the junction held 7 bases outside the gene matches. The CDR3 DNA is TGTGCTAGTGCCGACCGGGACAGGGTCTACGAGCAGTACTTC. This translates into CASADRDRVYEQYF.

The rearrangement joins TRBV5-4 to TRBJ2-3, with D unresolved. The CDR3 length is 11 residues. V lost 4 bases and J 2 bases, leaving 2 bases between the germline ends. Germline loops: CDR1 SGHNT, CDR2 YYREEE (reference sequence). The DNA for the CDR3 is TGTGCCAGCAGCATCACAGATACGCAGTATTTT. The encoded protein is CASSITDTQYF.

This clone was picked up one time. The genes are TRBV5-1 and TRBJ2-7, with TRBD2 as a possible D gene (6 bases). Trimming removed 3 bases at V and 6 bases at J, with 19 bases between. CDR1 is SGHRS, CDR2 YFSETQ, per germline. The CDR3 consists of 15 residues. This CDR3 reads CASSSEPGLVSEQYF. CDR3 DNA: TGCGCCAGCAGCTCCGAGCCGGGACTTGTTTCCGAGCAGTACTTC.

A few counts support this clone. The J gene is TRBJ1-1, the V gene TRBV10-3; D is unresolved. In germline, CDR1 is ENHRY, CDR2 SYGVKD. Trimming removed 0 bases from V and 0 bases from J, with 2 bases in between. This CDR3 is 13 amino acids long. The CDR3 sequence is CAISESMNTEAFF. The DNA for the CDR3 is TGTGCCATCAGTGAGTCGATGAACACTGAAGCTTTCTTT.